This T cell receptor (beta chain) comes out of a study of shared clonotypes between healthy human individuals. Measured with immunoSEQ multiplex PCR; TCRdb has only the in-frame clones, and not every one. Of about 1.5 million clones in the sample, 95% to 99% were seen once. The V gene's germline CDR1 is SGHTA and CDR2 FQGNSA. V lost 4 bases, J lost 0 bases, and 15 bases lay in between. There are 16 residues in the CDR3. This chain links TRBV7-2 with TRBJ1-2; tentatively, D is TRBD1 (5 bases). The source is a man aged 25 to 40 in good health. The sequencing input was naive CD4+ T cells sorted from blood. Sample subset: CD45RA+ positively selected. Here the CDR3 reads CASSYAIGTSNYGYTF. DNA of the CDR3: TGTGCCAGCAGCTACGCAATCGGGACTTCTAACTATGGCTACACCTTC.